This T cell receptor beta chain stems from a study of T cells in Graves' hyperthyroidism and ophthalmopathy. Trimming shortened V by 3 bases and J by 7 bases, and 22 bases separated the two germline ends. CDR1 is DFQATT, CDR2 SNEGSKA, per germline (reference sequence). This CDR3 has 16 amino acids. There were TCR beta CDR3 regions amplified from RNA transcripts. First-round RT-PCR of the TCR CDR3 relied on the HTBI primer set. TCRdb re-derived calls from the multiplex PCR reads in MiXCR, one entry per CDR3 protein. The table records a few hundred thousand distinct CDR3 sequences, about 15% of them present only once. Study-wide points: Researchers report that a 13 V-J model separated ophthalmopathy from stable hyperthyroidism.

About this clonotype: As yet, its antigen is unknown.

This TCR was sampled from a woman aged 25 to 39 with Graves' hyperthyroidism. The chain links TRBV20-1 to TRBJ2-4, with a tentative D call TRBD1 (5 bases). Sequenced: blood. CDR3 protein: CSARANYRKSKNIQYF. DNA of the CDR3: TGCAGTGCTAGGGCTAACTACAGGAAATCAAAGAACATTCAGTACTTC.